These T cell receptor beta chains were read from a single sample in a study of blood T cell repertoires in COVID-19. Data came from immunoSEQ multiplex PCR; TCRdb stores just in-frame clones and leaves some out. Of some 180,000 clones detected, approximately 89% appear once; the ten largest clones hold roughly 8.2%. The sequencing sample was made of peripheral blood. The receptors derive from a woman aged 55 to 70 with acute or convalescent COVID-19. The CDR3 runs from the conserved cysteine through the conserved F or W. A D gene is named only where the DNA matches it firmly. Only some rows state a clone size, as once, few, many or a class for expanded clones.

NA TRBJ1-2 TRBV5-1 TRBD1 CASSSGTGPGGYTF TGCGCCAGCAGCTCCGGGACAGGGCCGGGCGGCTACACCTTC
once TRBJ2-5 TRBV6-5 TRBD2 CASAPPAGVTETQYF TGTGCCAGCGCCCCTCCAGCGGGAGTAACAGAGACCCAGTACTTC
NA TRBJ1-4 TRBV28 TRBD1 CASRQGAQGDEKLFF TGTGCCAGCAGACAGGGGGCGCAGGGAGATGAAAAACTGTTTTTT
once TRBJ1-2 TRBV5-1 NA CASRKGEGYTF TGCGCCAGCAGAAAGGGAGAGGGCTACACCTTC
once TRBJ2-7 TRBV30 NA CAWSSGGPYEQYF TGTGCCTGGAGCTCCGGGGGACCCTACGAGCAGTACTTC
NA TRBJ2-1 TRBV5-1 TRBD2 CASSLGLAGGPRYNEQFF TGCGCCAGCAGCTTGGGGCTAGCGGGAGGGCCGCGGTACAATGAGCAGTTCTTC
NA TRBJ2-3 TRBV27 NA CASSLFSGSDTQYF TGTGCCAGCAGTTTATTTTCAGGGTCAGATACGCAGTATTTT
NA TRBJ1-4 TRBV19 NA CASSIEDGRGSEKLFF TGTGCCAGTAGTATAGAAGACGGCAGGGGTAGTGAAAAACTGTTTTTT
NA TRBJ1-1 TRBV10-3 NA CAISESGGFTEAFF TGTGCCATCAGTGAGAGCGGGGGATTCACTGAAGCTTTCTTT
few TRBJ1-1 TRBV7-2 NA CASSLRQRSNTEAFF TGTGCCAGCAGCCTCCGACAGCGTTCGAACACTGAAGCTTTCTTT
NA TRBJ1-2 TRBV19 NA CASRDFFRGYTF TGTGCCAGCAGAGACTTCTTTCGCGGCTACACCTTC
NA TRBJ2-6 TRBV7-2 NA CASSPSRWGLISGANVLTF TGTGCCAGCAGCCCAAGTAGGTGGGGACTGATCTCTGGGGCCAACGTCCTGACTTTC
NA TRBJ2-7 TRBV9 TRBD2 CASSVLRLGLSTSGRESYEQYF TGTGCCAGCAGCGTATTGAGATTAGGGCTTTCGACTAGCGGGAGAGAATCCTACGAGCAGTACTTC
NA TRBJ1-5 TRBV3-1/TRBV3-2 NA CASSRGGPSAVQPQHF TGTGCCAGCAGCCGAGGGGGACCCAGTGCGGTTCAGCCCCAGCATTTT
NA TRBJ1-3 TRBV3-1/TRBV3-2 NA CASSQEGGAGNTIYF TGTGCCAGCAGCCAAGAGGGGGGAGCTGGAAACACCATATATTTT
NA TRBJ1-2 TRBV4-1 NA CASSQELTRQGYTF TGCGCCAGCAGCCAAGAGCTTACCCGTCAGGGCTACACCTTC
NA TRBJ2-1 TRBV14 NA CASSQTPGLYNEQFF TGTGCCAGCAGCCAGACACCGGGACTCTACAATGAGCAGTTCTTC
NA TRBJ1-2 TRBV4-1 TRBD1 CASSRTGANYGYTF TGCGCCAGCAGCCGGACAGGAGCTAACTATGGCTACACCTTC
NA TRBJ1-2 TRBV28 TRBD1 CASDQQGARGYTF TGTGCCAGCGACCAACAGGGGGCAAGGGGCTACACCTTC
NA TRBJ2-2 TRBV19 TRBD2 CASSRGSGTNTGELFF TGTGCCAGTAGTCGGGGTAGCGGGACGAACACCGGGGAGCTGTTTTTT
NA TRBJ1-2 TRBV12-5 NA CASGLYPYGYTF TGTGCTAGTGGTTTGTATCCCTATGGCTACACCTTC
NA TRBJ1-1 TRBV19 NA CASIPQGSNTEAFF TGTGCCAGTATTCCCCAGGGGTCGAACACTGAAGCTTTCTTT
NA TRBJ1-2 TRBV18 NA CASSLRQRDTANYGYTF TGTGCCAGCTCACTCAGGCAAAGGGACACAGCTAACTATGGCTACACCTTC
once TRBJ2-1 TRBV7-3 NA CASSLRPLQRINEQFF TGTGCCAGCAGCTTAAGGCCCCTACAGCGGATCAATGAGCAGTTCTTC
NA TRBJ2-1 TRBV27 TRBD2 CASSLSTSGLYNEQFF TGTGCCAGCAGTTTATCGACTAGCGGCCTCTACAATGAGCAGTTCTTC
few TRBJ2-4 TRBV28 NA CASSLGSASKNIQYF TGTGCCAGCAGTTTGGGTTCAGCGTCCAAAAACATTCAGTACTTC
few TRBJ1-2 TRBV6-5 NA CASSDLGGGNYGYTF TGTGCCAGCAGCGACCTCGGGGGAGGGAACTATGGCTACACCTTC
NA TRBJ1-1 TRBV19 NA CASSPSVGNTEAFF TGTGCCAGTAGTCCTTCCGTCGGTAACACTGAAGCTTTCTTT
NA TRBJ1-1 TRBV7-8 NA CASSSNRAGGTEAFF TGTGCCAGCAGCTCTAATCGGGCGGGTGGAACTGAAGCTTTCTTT
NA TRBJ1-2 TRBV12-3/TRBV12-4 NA CASSGQRRYGYTF TGTGCCAGCAGTGGACAGAGGCGCTATGGCTACACCTTC